The T cell receptor (beta chain) under discussion was sequenced for a study of blood T cell repertoires in COVID-19. At the level of the study: Spain, Italy and the United States supplied samples that represented acute and convalescent COVID-19.

V lost 1 base, J lost 0 bases, and 10 bases lay in between. Germline lookup yields CDR1 SGHTA and CDR2 FQGNSA. The CDR3 contains 16 residues. TCRdb keeps only in-frame clones here, not all; method: immunoSEQ multiplex PCR. The sample yields a few hundred thousand clones, around 87% seen once. The J gene is TRBJ1-5, the V gene TRBV7-2; D gene uncertain. Sequencing was performed on peripheral blood. The sequence was obtained from a woman in her 50s with acute or convalescent COVID-19. This CDR3 is CASSLVRSGSNQPQHF. CDR3 bases: TGTGCCAGCAGCTTAGTACGGAGCGGTAGCAATCAGCCCCAGCATTTT.